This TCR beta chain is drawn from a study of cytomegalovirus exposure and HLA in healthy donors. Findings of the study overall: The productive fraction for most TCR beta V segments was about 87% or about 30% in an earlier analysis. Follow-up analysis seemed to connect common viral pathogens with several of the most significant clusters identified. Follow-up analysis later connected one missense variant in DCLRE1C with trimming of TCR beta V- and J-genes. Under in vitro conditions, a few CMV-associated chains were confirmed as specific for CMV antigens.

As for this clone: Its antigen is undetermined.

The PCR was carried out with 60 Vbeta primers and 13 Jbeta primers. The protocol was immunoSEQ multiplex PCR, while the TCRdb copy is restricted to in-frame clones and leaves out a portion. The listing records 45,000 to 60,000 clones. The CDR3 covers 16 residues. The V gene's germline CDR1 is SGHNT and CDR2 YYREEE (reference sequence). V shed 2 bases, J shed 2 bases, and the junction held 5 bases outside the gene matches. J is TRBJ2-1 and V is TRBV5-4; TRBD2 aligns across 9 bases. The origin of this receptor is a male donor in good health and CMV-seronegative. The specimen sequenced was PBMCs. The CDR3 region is CASSLGLAGAYNEQFF. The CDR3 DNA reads TGTGCCAGCAGCTTAGGATTAGCGGGGGCCTACAATGAGCAGTTCTTC.